This note documents a single TCR beta chain sequence. These data originate in a study of shared clonotypes between healthy human individuals. The repertoire was sequenced with immunoSEQ multiplex PCR; TCRdb's copy has only in-frame clones and lacks some. The sample has 1.4 million to 1.5 million clones, roughly 95% seen once; the top ten hold approximately 1.2%. After removal of 2 bases from V and 6 bases from J, the junction contained 5 bases not matched to a gene. Germline CDR1 reads MNHNY; CDR2 reads SVGAGI (reference sequence). The CDR3 contains 14 residues. This clonotype was sampled from a man aged 25 to 40 in good health. The sequencing sample was made of naive CD4+ T cells sorted from blood. Indicated subset: CD45RA+ positively selected. The gene calls are TRBV6-6 and TRBJ2-7; TRBD2 matches at 9 bases. The CDR3 protein is CASSYKREASEQYF. The CDR3 DNA reads as TGTGCCAGCAGTTACAAGCGGGAGGCCTCCGAGCAGTACTTC.